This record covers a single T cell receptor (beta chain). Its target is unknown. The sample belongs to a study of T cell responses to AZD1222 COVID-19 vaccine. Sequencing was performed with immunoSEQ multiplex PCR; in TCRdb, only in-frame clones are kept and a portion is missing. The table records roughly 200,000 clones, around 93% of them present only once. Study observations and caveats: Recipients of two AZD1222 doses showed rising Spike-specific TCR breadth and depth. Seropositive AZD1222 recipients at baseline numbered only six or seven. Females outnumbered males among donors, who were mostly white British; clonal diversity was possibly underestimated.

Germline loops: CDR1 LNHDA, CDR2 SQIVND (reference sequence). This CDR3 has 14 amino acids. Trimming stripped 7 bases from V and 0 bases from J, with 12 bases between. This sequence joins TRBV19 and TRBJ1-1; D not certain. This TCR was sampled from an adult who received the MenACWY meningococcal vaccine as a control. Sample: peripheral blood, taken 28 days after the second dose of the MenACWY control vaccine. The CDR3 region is CASTPTDVNTEAFF. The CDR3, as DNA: TGTGCCAGTACCCCGACCGACGTGAACACTGAAGCTTTCTTT.